This T cell receptor beta chain emerged from a study of T cells in Graves' hyperthyroidism and ophthalmopathy. Worth noting for this clonotype: What it recognizes is unknown.

The CDR3 totals 15 residues. Germline lookup yields CDR1 MNHEY and CDR2 SMNVEV (reference sequence). V dropped 6 bases and J dropped 9; count of bases not matched to a gene: 8. Amplified TCR beta CDR3 regions came from RNA transcripts. First-round RT-PCR of the TCR CDR3 relied on the HTBI primer set. One entry per CDR3 protein results from TCRdb running MiXCR on the multiplex PCR reads. The table has approximately 400,000 distinct CDR3 sequences, 19% seen once; the top ten hold approximately 4%. Overall study findings and caveats: A model built on 13 V-J features separated ophthalmopathy from stable hyperthyroidism. Most thyroid clonotypes expanded above 0.001 were also detected in blood.

Hyperthyroidism patients were newly diagnosed, had disease duration under 2 months, and were aged 18 to 65 years. This clonotype was sampled from a young woman with Graves' hyperthyroidism. Sequencing was done on a sample of blood. The chain combines TRBV27 with TRBJ1-6; 10 bases match TRBD1. CDR3 protein: CASSRTGGRFSPLHF. As DNA, the CDR3 is TGTGCCAGCAGCCGGACAGGGGGGCGTTTTTCACCCCTCCACTTT.